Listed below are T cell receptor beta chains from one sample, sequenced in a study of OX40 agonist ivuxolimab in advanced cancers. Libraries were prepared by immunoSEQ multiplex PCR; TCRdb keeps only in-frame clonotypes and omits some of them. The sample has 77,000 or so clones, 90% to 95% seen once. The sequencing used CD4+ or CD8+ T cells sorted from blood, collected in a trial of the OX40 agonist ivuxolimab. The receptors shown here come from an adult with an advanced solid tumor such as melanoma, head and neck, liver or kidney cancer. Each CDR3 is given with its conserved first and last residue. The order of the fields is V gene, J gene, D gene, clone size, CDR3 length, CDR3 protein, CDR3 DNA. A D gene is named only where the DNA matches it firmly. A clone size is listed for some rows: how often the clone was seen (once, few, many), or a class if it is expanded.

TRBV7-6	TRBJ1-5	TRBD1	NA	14	CASSPGTGDPPQHF	TGTGCCAGCAGCCCGGGGACAGGGGATCCGCCCCAGCATTTT
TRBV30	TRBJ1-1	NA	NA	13	CAWSVSQITEAFF	TGTGCCTGGAGTGTATCCCAGATCACTGAAGCTTTCTTT
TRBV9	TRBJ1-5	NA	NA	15	CASSVVATPHQPQHF	TGTGCCAGCAGCGTAGTAGCTACCCCCCATCAGCCCCAGCATTTT
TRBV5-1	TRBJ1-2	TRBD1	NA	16	CASSENPGQGAFGYTF	TGCGCCAGCAGCGAGAACCCGGGACAGGGCGCATTTGGCTACACCTTC
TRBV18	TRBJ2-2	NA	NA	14	CASSPPMGSGELFF	TGTGCCAGCTCACCACCGATGGGTTCCGGGGAGCTGTTTTTT
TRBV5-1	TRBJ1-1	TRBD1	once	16	CASTGQGIGMNTEAFF	TGCGCCAGCACGGGACAGGGGATAGGAATGAACACTGAAGCTTTCTTT
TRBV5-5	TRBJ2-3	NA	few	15	CASSLSGLSTDTQYF	TGTGCCAGCAGCTTGAGTGGCCTTAGCACAGATACGCAGTATTTT
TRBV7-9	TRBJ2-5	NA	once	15	CASSAASQGQETQYF	TGTGCCAGCAGCGCAGCCAGCCAGGGCCAAGAGACCCAGTACTTC
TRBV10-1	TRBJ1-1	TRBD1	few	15	CASSATTGGYTEAFF	TGCGCCAGCAGCGCTACCACAGGGGGGTACACTGAAGCTTTCTTT
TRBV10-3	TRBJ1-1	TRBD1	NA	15	CAIKNGQGQNTEAFF	TGTGCCATCAAGAATGGACAGGGGCAGAACACTGAAGCTTTCTTT
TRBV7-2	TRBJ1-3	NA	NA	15	CASSAGTDSGNTIYF	TGTGCCAGCAGCGCCGGGACGGACTCTGGAAACACCATATATTTT
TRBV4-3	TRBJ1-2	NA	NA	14	CASSQSRGSYGYTF	TGCGCCAGCAGCCAAAGCAGGGGTTCCTATGGCTACACCTTC
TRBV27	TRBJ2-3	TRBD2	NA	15	CASSTLAGGEDTQYF	TGTGCCAGCAGTACGCTAGCGGGAGGGGAGGATACGCAGTATTTT
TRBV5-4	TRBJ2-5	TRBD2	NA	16	CASSLGGVSGQETQYF	TGTGCCAGCAGCCTGGGGGGGGTTAGCGGGCAAGAGACCCAGTACTTC
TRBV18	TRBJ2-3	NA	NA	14	CASSPEIGTDTQYF	TGTGCCAGCTCACCAGAGATTGGCACAGATACGCAGTATTTT
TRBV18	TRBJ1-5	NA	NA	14	CASSPDRSNQPQHF	TGTGCCAGCTCGCCCGACAGATCAAATCAGCCCCAGCATTTT
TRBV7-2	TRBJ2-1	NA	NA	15	CASSLVPAGENEQFF	TGTGCCAGCAGCTTAGTTCCGGCAGGGGAGAATGAGCAGTTCTTC
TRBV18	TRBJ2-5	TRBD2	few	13	CASSAGVQETQYF	TGTGCCAGCTCAGCGGGGGTCCAAGAGACCCAGTACTTC
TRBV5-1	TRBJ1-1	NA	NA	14	CASSPARVGTEAFF	TGCGCCAGCAGCCCGGCACGGGTAGGGACTGAAGCTTTCTTT
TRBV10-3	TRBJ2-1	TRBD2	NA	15	CAISETSGSYNEQFF	TGTGCCATCAGTGAGACTAGCGGGAGTTACAATGAGCAGTTCTTC
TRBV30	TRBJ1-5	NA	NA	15	CAWSTGINSNQPQHF	TGTGCCTGGAGTACAGGGATAAACAGCAATCAGCCCCAGCATTTT
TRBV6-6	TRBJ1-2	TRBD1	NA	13	CASFWGQGRGYTF	TGTGCCAGCTTTTGGGGACAGGGTCGTGGCTACACCTTC
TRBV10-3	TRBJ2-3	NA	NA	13	CAISVRGGDTQYF	TGTGCCATCAGTGTTCGGGGTGGGGATACGCAGTATTTT
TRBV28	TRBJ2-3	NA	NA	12	CASRGLLNTQYF	TGTGCCAGCCGTGGATTACTCAATACGCAGTATTTT
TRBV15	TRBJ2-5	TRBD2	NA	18	CATSRDIGTSGRKETQYF	TGTGCCACCAGCAGAGATATTGGGACTAGCGGGAGGAAAGAGACCCAGTACTTC
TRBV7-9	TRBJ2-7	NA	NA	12	CASSLSRQEQYF	TGTGCCAGCAGCTTATCACGGCAAGAGCAGTACTTC